A selection of T cell receptor beta chains follows, all from one sample in a study of blood T cell repertoires in COVID-19. TCRdb's table, derived via immunoSEQ multiplex PCR, lists solely in-frame clones and lacks some. The repertoire includes some 100,000 clones, around 90% of them detected once, and about 1.1% sits in the top ten. Sequencing input: peripheral blood. All receptors come from a human donor in a cohort sampled during active COVID-19. Each CDR3 is given with its conserved first and last residue. The order of the fields is clone size, V gene, J gene, D gene, CDR3 DNA, CDR3 protein. D genes are given only for firm matches. Only some rows state a clone size, as once, few, many or a class for expanded clones.

size: .; V: TRBV12-3/TRBV12-4; J: TRBJ2-1; D: .; DNA: TGTGCCAGCAGTTCGGGCTACAATGAGCAGTTCTTC; CDR3: CASSSGYNEQFF
size: .; V: TRBV15; J: TRBJ2-1; D: TRBD1; DNA: TGTGCCACCAGCGCAGGACAGGGGGCCTACAATGAGCAGTTCTTC; CDR3: CATSAGQGAYNEQFF
size: .; V: TRBV2; J: TRBJ1-2; D: TRBD1; DNA: TGTGCCAGCAGTGTAAGAGGACAGGGGGTTGTGGGCTACACCTTC; CDR3: CASSVRGQGVVGYTF
size: few; V: TRBV5-1; J: TRBJ1-6; D: TRBD1; DNA: TGCGCCAGCAGCTCGACAGGGGGAGATTCACCCCTCCACTTT; CDR3: CASSSTGGDSPLHF
size: .; V: TRBV18; J: TRBJ1-1; D: TRBD1; DNA: TGTGCCAGCTCACCACCCACAGGGGATCGCACTGAAGCTTTCTTT; CDR3: CASSPPTGDRTEAFF
size: few; V: TRBV19; J: TRBJ2-2; D: .; DNA: TGTGCCAGTAGTAAACAGGGCCATAACACCGGGGAGCTGTTTTTT; CDR3: CASSKQGHNTGELFF
size: .; V: TRBV18; J: TRBJ1-6; D: .; DNA: TGTGCCAGCTCACCAATGAGCTCCTATAATTCACCCCTCCACTTT; CDR3: CASSPMSSYNSPLHF
size: .; V: TRBV5-8; J: TRBJ1-5; D: TRBD1; DNA: TGTGCCAGCAGCTTGGGACAGGGTACTTTGAGCAATCAGCCCCAGCATTTT; CDR3: CASSLGQGTLSNQPQHF
size: once; V: TRBV7-2; J: TRBJ2-1; D: TRBD2; DNA: TGTGCCAGCAGCTTCGGGACTAGCGGGGCCAATGAGCAGTTCTTC; CDR3: CASSFGTSGANEQFF
size: once; V: TRBV7-9; J: TRBJ1-6; D: TRBD1; DNA: TGTGCCAGCACCGGACAGGGAAACTATAATTCACCCCTCCACTTT; CDR3: CASTGQGNYNSPLHF
size: .; V: TRBV6-6; J: TRBJ2-2; D: .; DNA: TGTGCCAGCAGTCCCCGGGAATCGGCCGGGGAGCTGTTTTTT; CDR3: CASSPRESAGELFF
size: .; V: TRBV10-3; J: TRBJ2-7; D: .; DNA: TGTGCCATCAGTGAGGGGGCAGGCTCGGACTACGAGCAGTACTTC; CDR3: CAISEGAGSDYEQYF
size: .; V: TRBV10-3; J: TRBJ1-2; D: TRBD1; DNA: TGTGCCATCAGCGACAGGGGCCATGGCTACACCTTC; CDR3: CAISDRGHGYTF
size: .; V: TRBV3-1/TRBV3-2; J: TRBJ1-2; D: TRBD1; DNA: TGTGCCAGCAGCCACCGGACAGGGGTGTACTATGGCTACACCTTC; CDR3: CASSHRTGVYYGYTF
size: .; V: TRBV9; J: TRBJ2-7; D: .; DNA: TGTGCCAGCAGCGTAGGGGCGGGGGCCTACTCCTACGAGCAGTACTTC; CDR3: CASSVGAGAYSYEQYF
size: once; V: TRBV7-2; J: TRBJ1-2; D: .; DNA: TGTGCCAGCAGGCCCTCCATAGGAGGAACCTATGGCTACACCTTC; CDR3: CASRPSIGGTYGYTF
size: .; V: TRBV11-2; J: TRBJ2-5; D: .; DNA: TGTGCCAGCAGCTCCTCCGGGGGGCCGGAGGAGACCCAGTACTTC; CDR3: CASSSSGGPEETQYF
size: once; V: TRBV6-2/TRBV6-3; J: TRBJ2-1; D: .; DNA: TGTGCCAGCAGTTACCCCCTTGTGACAGAGCAGTTCTTC; CDR3: CASSYPLVTEQFF
size: .; V: TRBV10-3; J: TRBJ1-5; D: TRBD1; DNA: TGTGCCATCAGTGATCATCAGGGGGGCAATCAGCCCCAGCATTTT; CDR3: CAISDHQGGNQPQHF
size: .; V: TRBV19; J: TRBJ1-2; D: TRBD1; DNA: TGTGCCACCACGGAGGTCCGGACAGGGTTTTCTGGCTACACCTTC; CDR3: CATTEVRTGFSGYTF
size: .; V: TRBV7-6; J: TRBJ2-7; D: .; DNA: TGTGCCAGCAGCCACGGAGGGGGAGGGACCTACGAGCAGTACTTC; CDR3: CASSHGGGGTYEQYF
size: .; V: TRBV9; J: TRBJ2-7; D: TRBD2; DNA: TGTGCCAGCAGCGAACTAGCGGCTTCCTACGAGCAGTACTTC; CDR3: CASSELAASYEQYF
size: .; V: TRBV24-1; J: TRBJ2-3; D: .; DNA: TGTGCCACCAGTGACCGAGCGTATACGCAGTATTTT; CDR3: CATSDRAYTQYF
size: .; V: TRBV9; J: TRBJ1-2; D: TRBD1; DNA: TGTGCCAGCAGCGTAGCAGGGGGGGGCTACACCTTC; CDR3: CASSVAGGGYTF
size: .; V: TRBV6-5; J: TRBJ2-3; D: .; DNA: TGTGCCAGCAGTTACTCTCTTAGCACAGATACGCAGTATTTT; CDR3: CASSYSLSTDTQYF